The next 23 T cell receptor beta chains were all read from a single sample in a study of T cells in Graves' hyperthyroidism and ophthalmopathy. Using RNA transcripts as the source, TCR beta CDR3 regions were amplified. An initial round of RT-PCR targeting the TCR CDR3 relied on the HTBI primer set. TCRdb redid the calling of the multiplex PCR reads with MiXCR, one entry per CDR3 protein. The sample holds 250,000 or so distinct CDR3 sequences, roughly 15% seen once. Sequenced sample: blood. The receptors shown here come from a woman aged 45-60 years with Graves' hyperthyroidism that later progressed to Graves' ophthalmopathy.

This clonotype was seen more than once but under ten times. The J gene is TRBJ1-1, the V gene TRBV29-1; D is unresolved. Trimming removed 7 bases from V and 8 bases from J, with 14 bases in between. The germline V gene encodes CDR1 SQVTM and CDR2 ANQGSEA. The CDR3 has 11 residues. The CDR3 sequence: CSGGYRFEAFF. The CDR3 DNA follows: TGCAGCGGGGGTTATCGCTTCGAAGCTTTCTTT.

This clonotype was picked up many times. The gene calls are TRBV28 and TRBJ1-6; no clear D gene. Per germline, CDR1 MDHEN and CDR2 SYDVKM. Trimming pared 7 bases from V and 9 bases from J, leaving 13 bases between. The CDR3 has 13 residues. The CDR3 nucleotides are TGTGCCAGCAAGGGCAGTCTCAGTTCACCCCTCCACTTT. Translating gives CASKGSLSSPLHF.

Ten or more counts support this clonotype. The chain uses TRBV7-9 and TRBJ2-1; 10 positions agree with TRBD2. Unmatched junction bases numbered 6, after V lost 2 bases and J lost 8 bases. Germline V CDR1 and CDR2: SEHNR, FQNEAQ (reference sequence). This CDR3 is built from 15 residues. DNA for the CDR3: TGTGCCAGCAGCTTACCAGCGGGAGGGTTAGATGAGCAGTTCTTC. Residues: CASSLPAGGLDEQFF.

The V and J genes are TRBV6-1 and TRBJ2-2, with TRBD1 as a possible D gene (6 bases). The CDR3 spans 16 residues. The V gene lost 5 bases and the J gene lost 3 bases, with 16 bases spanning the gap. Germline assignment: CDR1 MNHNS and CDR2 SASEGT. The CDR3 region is CASSISRGRYTGELFF. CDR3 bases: TGTGCCAGCAGTATATCCAGGGGCAGATACACCGGGGAGCTGTTTTTT.

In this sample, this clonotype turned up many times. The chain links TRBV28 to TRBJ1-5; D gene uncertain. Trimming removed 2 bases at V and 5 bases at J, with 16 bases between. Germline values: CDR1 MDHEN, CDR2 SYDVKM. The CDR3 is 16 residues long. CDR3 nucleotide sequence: TGTGCCAGCAGTTTAATGGGTCAGATTAGTTATCAGCCCCAGCATTTT. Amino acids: CASSLMGQISYQPQHF.

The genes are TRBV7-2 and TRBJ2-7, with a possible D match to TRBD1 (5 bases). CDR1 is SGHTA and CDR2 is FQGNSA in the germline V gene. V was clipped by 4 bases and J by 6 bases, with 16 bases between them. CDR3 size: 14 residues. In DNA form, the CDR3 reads TGTGCCAGCAGCTCCCAAGCTACAGGCTTCGAGCAGTACTTC. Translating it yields CASSSQATGFEQYF.

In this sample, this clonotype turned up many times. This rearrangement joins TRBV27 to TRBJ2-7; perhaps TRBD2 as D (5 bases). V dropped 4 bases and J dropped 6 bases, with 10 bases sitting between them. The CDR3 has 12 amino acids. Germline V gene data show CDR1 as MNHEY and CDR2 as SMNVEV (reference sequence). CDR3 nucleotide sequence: TGTGCCAGCAGTTCACGCGGGCTCGAGCAGTACTTC. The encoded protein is CASSSRGLEQYF.

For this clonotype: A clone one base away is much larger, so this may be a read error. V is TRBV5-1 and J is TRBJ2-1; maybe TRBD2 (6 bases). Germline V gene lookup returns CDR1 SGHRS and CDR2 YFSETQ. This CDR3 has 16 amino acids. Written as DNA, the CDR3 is TGCGCCAGCAGCTCCCCCTGGGGGGTCTCCTACAGTGAGCAGTTCTTC. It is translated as CASSSPWGVSYSEQFF.

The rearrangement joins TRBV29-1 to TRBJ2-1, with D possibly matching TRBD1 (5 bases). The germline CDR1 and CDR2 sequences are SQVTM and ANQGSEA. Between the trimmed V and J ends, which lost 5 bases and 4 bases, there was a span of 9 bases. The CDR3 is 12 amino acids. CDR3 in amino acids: CSVQGTYNEQFF. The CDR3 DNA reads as TGCAGCGTTCAGGGCACATACAATGAGCAGTTCTTC.

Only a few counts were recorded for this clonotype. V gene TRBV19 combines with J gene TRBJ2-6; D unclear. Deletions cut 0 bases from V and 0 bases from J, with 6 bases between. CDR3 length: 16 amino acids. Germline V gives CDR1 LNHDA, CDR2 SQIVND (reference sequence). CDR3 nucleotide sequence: TGTGCCAGTAGTATAGAGGGTCGCTCTGGGGCCAACGTCCTGACTTTC. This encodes CASSIEGRSGANVLTF.

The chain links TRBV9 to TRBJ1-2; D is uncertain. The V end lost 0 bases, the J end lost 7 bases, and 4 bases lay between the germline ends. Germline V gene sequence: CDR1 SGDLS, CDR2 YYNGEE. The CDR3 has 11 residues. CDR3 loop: CASSVASGYTF. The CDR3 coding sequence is TGTGCCAGCAGCGTAGCTTCTGGCTACACCTTC.

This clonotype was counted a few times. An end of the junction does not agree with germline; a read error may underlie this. The CDR3 DNA reads TGTGCCAGCAGCTTAGACAGTCAATCTAGCGGGAGCTCCTACAATGAGCATTTCTTC. Its protein is CASSLDSQSSGSSYNEHFF. This chain joins TRBV11-2 and TRBJ2-1; 10 bases fit TRBD2. The germline V gene has CDR1 SGHAT and CDR2 FQNNGV. The CDR3 has 19 residues. Based on the CDR3 plus reference TRBV11-2 and TRBJ2-1, the full variable domain is EAGVAQSPRYKIIEKRQSVAFWCNPISGHATLYWYQQILGQGPKLLIQFQNNGVVDDSQLPKDRFSAERLKGVDSTLKIQPAKLEDSAVYLCASSLDSQSSGSSYNEHFFGPGTRLTVL.

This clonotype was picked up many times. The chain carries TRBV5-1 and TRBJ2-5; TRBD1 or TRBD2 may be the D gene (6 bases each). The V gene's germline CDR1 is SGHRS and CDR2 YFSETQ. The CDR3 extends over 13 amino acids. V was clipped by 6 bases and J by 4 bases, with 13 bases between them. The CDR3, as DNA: TGCGCCAGCACTACACAGGGAGGAGAGACCCAGTACTTC. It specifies CASTTQGGETQYF. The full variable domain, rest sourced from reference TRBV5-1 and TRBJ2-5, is KAGVTQTPRYLIKTRGQQVTLSCSPISGHRSVSWYQQTPGQGLQFLFEYFSETQRNKGNFPGRFSGRQFSNSRSEMNVSTLELGDSALYLCASTTQGGETQYFGPGTRLLVL.

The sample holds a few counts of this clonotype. The CDR3 protein is CASSVRGSGNQPQHF. The CDR3 nucleotides are TGTGCCAGCAGTGTAAGGGGGAGTGGCAATCAGCCCCAGCATTTT. This sequence joins TRBV2 and TRBJ1-5, with D perhaps matching TRBD1 (6 bases). CDR1 is SNHLY and CDR2 is FYNNEI in the germline V gene. Trimming took off 4 bases at V and 2 bases at J, with 12 bases between the two ends. CDR3 length equals 15 residues.

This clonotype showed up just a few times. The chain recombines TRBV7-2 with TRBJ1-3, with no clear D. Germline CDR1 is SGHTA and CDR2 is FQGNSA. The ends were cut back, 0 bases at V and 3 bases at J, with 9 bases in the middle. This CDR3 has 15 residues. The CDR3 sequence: CASSLAGSGGNTIYF. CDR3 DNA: TGTGCCAGCAGCTTAGCAGGGAGCGGTGGAAACACCATATATTTT.

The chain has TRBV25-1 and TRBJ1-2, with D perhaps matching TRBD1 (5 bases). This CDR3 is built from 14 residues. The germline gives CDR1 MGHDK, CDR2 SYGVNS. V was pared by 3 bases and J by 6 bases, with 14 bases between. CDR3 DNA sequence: TGTGCCAGCAGTGATGGTCGGGGGTGGAATGGCTACACCTTC. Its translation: CASSDGRGWNGYTF.

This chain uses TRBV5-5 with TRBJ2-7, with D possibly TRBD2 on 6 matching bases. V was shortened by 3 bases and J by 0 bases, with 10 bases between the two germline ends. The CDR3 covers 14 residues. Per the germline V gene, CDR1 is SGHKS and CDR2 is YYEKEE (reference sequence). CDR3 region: CASSYGGISYEQYF. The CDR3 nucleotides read TGTGCCAGCAGCTATGGGGGGATCTCCTACGAGCAGTACTTC.

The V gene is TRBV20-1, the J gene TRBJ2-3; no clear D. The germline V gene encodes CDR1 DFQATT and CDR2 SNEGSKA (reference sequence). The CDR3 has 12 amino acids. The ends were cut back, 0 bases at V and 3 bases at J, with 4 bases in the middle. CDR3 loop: CSARELTDTQYF. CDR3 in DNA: TGCAGTGCTAGAGAACTTACAGATACGCAGTATTTT.

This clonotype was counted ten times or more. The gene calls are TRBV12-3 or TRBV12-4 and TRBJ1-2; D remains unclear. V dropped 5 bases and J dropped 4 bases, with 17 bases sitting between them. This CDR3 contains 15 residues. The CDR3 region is CASSPRPRRSYGYTF. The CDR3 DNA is TGTGCCAGCAGTCCTCGCCCCCGAAGGAGCTATGGCTACACCTTC.

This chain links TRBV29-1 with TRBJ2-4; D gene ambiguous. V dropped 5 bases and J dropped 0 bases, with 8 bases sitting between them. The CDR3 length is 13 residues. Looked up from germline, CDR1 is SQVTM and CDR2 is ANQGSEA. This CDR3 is CSVSDLAKNIQYF. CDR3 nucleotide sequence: TGCAGCGTTTCTGACCTAGCCAAAAACATTCAGTACTTC.

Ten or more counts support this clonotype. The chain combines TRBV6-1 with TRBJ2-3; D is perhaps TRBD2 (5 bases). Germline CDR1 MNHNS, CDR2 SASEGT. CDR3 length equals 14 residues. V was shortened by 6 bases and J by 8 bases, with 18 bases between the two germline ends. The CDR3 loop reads CASRSPATRGTQYF. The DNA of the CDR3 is TGTGCCAGCAGATCCCCAGCAACACGGGGTACGCAGTATTTT.

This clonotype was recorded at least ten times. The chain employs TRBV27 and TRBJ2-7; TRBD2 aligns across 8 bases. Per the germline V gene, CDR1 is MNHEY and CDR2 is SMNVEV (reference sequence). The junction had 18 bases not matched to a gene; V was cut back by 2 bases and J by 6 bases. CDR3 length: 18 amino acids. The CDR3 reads CASSLSLAGSVEPAEQYF. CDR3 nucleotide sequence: TGTGCCAGCAGTTTAAGCCTAGCGGGCAGCGTCGAACCGGCCGAGCAGTACTTC.

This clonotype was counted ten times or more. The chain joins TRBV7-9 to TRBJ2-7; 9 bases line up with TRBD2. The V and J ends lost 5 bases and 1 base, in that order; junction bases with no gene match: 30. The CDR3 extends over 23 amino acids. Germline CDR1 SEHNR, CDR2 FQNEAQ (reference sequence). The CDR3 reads CASSPTYGTASGLALRGSYEQYF. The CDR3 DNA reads TGTGCCAGCAGCCCTACCTACGGGACAGCCTCGGGACTAGCCCTAAGAGGGTCCTACGAGCAGTACTTC.